The subject of this entry is one T cell receptor (beta chain). Its target is unknown. The source of the sample is a study of cytomegalovirus exposure and HLA in healthy donors. Sequenced by immunoSEQ multiplex PCR; TCRdb stores in-frame clones only, minus some. The table shows 100,000 to 150,000 clones, with under 90% occurring only once. Germline V gene data show CDR1 as SEHNR and CDR2 as FQNEAQ (reference sequence). Losses at the gene ends were 7 bases for V and 6 bases for J; bases not matched to a gene: 9. The CDR3 consists of 13 residues. The study's findings and limits: Rare TCR sequences predominated, though certain public TCRs were found in many donors. A list of about 180 TCR beta chains associated with cytomegalovirus was given.

The receptor was derived from a man younger than 40 in good health and CMV-seronegative. J is TRBJ2-7 and V is TRBV7-9, with 7 bases identical to TRBD1. The sample comprised PBMCs. This CDR3 reads CASTLRTGAEQYF. The DNA of the CDR3 is TGTGCCAGCACCCTTCGAACAGGGGCCGAGCAGTACTTC.